This T cell receptor beta chain was profiled in a study of human T cells and chemical hapten exposure. Whole-study context: A 2 cm by 2 cm inner upper arm patch received 2% DPC for sensitization. The variation in per-sample TCR yields arose mainly from small differences in pooled library volumes.

Study-wide points: With regard to DPC sensitization, TCRs above 1 in 1000 frequency did not change. Versus controls, significantly more large CDR3 similarity clusters arose from expanded TCRs.

As regards this clonotype: Its antigen remains unknown.

The time point here: patch test 1, 2 weeks after DPC sensitization. As to treatment: therapeutic diphenylcyclopropenone sensitization with weekly scalp DPC. One entry per CDR3 protein, called by TCRdb with MiXCR from the RACE reads. The data show under 450,000 distinct CDR3 sequences, 4.8% seen once. Germline V CDR1 and CDR2: PRHDT, FYEKMQ (reference sequence). The CDR3 contains 15 residues. The J segment lost 1 base and the V segment lost 5 bases, leaving 7 bases of the junction unmatched. The sequence was collected from a woman aged 45-60 years with alopecia areata. Some clones in this sample may be carry-over from other donors' samples. The chain joins TRBV13 to TRBJ1-1; 7 nucleotides line up with TRBD1. This material consisted of whole blood, taken in connection with sensitization to the hapten diphenylcyclopropenone (DPC). The DNA of the CDR3 is TGTGCCAGCAGCACACGACAGGGTCAGAACACTGAAGCTTTCTTT. Protein sequence: CASSTRQGQNTEAFF.